One TCR beta chain is described in this entry. The data derive from a study of blood T cell repertoires in COVID-19. In germline, CDR1 is MNHEY, CDR2 SMNVEV (reference sequence). The CDR3 runs to 15 residues. Losses at the gene ends were 6 bases for V and 3 bases for J; bases not matched to a gene: 4. TCRdb's copy holds only in-frame clones and misses some; the assay was immunoSEQ multiplex PCR. The sample yields over 200,000 clones, 91% seen once. V and J are TRBV27 and TRBJ2-7; TRBD2 aligns across 14 bases. The source material was peripheral blood. The TCR comes from a person aged 18 to 30 with COVID-19, enrolled during active disease. The CDR3 DNA reads TGTGCCAGCAGAGAAGGGACTAGCGGGAGCTACGAGCAGTACTTC. Translation gives CASREGTSGSYEQYF.